These T cell receptor beta chains were read from a single sample in a study of cytomegalovirus exposure and HLA in healthy donors. Assay used: immunoSEQ multiplex PCR; TCRdb lists only in-frame clones, some missing. The sample lists over 200,000 clones; around four fifths were seen once. What was sequenced was PBMCs. The receptors come from a woman under 30 in good health and CMV-seronegative. CDR3s include the opening cysteine and the closing phenylalanine or tryptophan. A D gene is named only where the DNA matches it firmly. Clone size is shown for a subset of rows, as once, few, many or a class of expanded clone.

CASSLARAGGYGYTF TGTGCCAGCAGCTTAGCGCGGGCAGGGGGCTATGGCTACACCTTC TRBJ1-2 . TRBV7-9 TRBD1
CASSLTRSGELFF TGTGCCAGCAGCTTAACACGGTCCGGGGAGCTGTTTTTT TRBJ2-2 . TRBV7-8 .
CASSTGSFTYGYTF TGTGCCAGCAGTACAGGGTCGTTTACCTATGGCTACACCTTC TRBJ1-2 . TRBV27 .
CASSSIPTGGGNTIYF TGCGCCAGCAGCTCAATTCCAACAGGGGGGGGAAACACCATATATTTT TRBJ1-3 . TRBV4-1 TRBD1
CASSLGVAGGPYYEQYF TGTGCCAGCAGCTTGGGGGTAGCGGGAGGGCCGTATTACGAGCAGTACTTC TRBJ2-7 . TRBV5-5 TRBD2
CASSWVFSGNTIYF TGTGCCAGCAGCTGGGTCTTCTCTGGAAACACCATATATTTT TRBJ1-3 . TRBV7-9 .
CASSRTRTSGANEQFF TGCGCCAGCAGCCGGACTAGGACTAGCGGGGCCAATGAGCAGTTCTTC TRBJ2-1 . TRBV4-1 TRBD2
CASSLQVPPKMNTEAFF TGCGCCAGCAGCTTACAGGTCCCGCCGAAAATGAACACTGAAGCTTTCTTT TRBJ1-1 . TRBV5-1 .
CASSPLQARYGYTF TGTGCCAGCTCACCGCTACAGGCGCGCTATGGCTACACCTTC TRBJ1-2 . TRBV18 .
CASSLGLDYTDTQYF TGCGCCAGCAGCTTGGGACTAGACTACACAGATACGCAGTATTTT TRBJ2-3 once TRBV5-1 .
CASSRASGSDTQYF TGCGCCAGCAGCCGTGCTAGCGGGAGTGATACGCAGTATTTT TRBJ2-3 . TRBV5-1 TRBD2
CASSPEGLTYNEQFF TGTGCCAGCAGCCCCGAGGGCCTAACCTACAATGAGCAGTTCTTC TRBJ2-1 . TRBV28 .
CASTTPGGGNTEAFF TGTGCCAGCACAACCCCTGGAGGGGGGAACACTGAAGCTTTCTTT TRBJ1-1 . TRBV5-4 .
CASSPGPRGTEAFF TGTGCCAGCTCACCGGGCCCCCGGGGCACTGAAGCTTTCTTT TRBJ1-1 . TRBV18 .
CASSQDPTGFSGNTIYF TGCGCCAGCAGCCAAGACCCCACCGGGTTCTCTGGAAACACCATATATTTT TRBJ1-3 . TRBV4-1 .
CASSPPGRDETQYF TGTGCCAGCAGTCCACCGGGCAGGGACGAGACCCAGTACTTC TRBJ2-5 once TRBV27 .
CASSPTSGRIWEQYF TGTGCCAGTAGTCCAACTAGCGGGAGGATTTGGGAGCAGTACTTC TRBJ2-7 . TRBV19 TRBD2
CASSLDGTSEQYF TGTGCCAGCAGCTTAGACGGGACTAGCGAGCAGTACTTC TRBJ2-7 . TRBV11-3 TRBD2
CAISESGRPQQYF TGTGCCATCAGTGAGTCGGGGCGACCCCAGCAGTACTTC TRBJ2-7 . TRBV10-3 .
CASSLDRRAVNEQFF TGTGCCAGCAGTTTAGACAGGCGGGCGGTAAATGAGCAGTTCTTC TRBJ2-1 . TRBV27 .
CASSLESGRGDTDTQYF TGCGCCAGCAGCTTGGAATCTGGCAGGGGAGACACAGATACGCAGTATTTT TRBJ2-3 . TRBV5-1 .
CASSEATGLYEQYF TGTGCCAGCAGTGAAGCGACAGGGCTCTACGAGCAGTACTTC TRBJ2-7 . TRBV2 TRBD1
CASSQDWGEQYF TGTGCCAGCAGCCAAGATTGGGGTGAGCAGTACTTC TRBJ2-7 . TRBV4-2 .
CASSPRQASTDTQYF TGTGCCAGCTCACCACGACAGGCTAGCACAGATACGCAGTATTTT TRBJ2-3 . TRBV18 .
CASAGQFSTNEKLFF TGTGCCAGCGCGGGACAGTTTTCAACTAATGAAAAACTGTTTTTT TRBJ1-4 . TRBV27 TRBD1
CASSSRTGGNTIYF TGTGCCAGCAGCTCCCGGACAGGGGGAAACACCATATATTTT TRBJ1-3 few TRBV7-9 TRBD1
CASSGDRGLRDQPQHF TGTGCCAGCAGTGGGGACAGGGGGCTACGGGATCAGCCCCAGCATTTT TRBJ1-5 . TRBV6-1 TRBD1
CASRVRRNTEAFF TGTGCCAGCAGGGTTCGAAGGAACACTGAAGCTTTCTTT TRBJ1-1 . TRBV6-1 .
CASSFRPGLAEDEQFF TGCGCCAGCAGCTTCCGACCGGGACTAGCGGAGGATGAGCAGTTCTTC TRBJ2-1 . TRBV5-1 TRBD2
CASSKEKGDPYEQYF TGTGCCAGCAGCAAGGAGAAGGGTGATCCTTACGAGCAGTACTTC TRBJ2-7 . TRBV5-8 .
CASSSTGQGVQPQHF TGTGCCAGCAGTTCTACAGGACAGGGGGTTCAGCCCCAGCATTTT TRBJ1-5 few TRBV28 TRBD1
CASSGRESTDTQYF TGTGCCAGCAGCGGGCGGGAGTCAACAGATACGCAGTATTTT TRBJ2-3 . TRBV21-1 .
CASSLTTGAQETQYF TGTGCCAGCAGTTTAACTACAGGGGCCCAAGAGACCCAGTACTTC TRBJ2-5 . TRBV27 TRBD1
CASSLTSGANTGELFF TGTGCCAGCAGCTTGACTAGCGGCGCCAACACCGGGGAGCTGTTTTTT TRBJ2-2 . TRBV9 TRBD2
CASVRSLGVNTEAFF TGTGCCAGCGTAAGGTCCCTAGGAGTGAACACTGAAGCTTTCTTT TRBJ1-1 . TRBV6-6 .
CASSQVEGRDRDEQFF TGTGCCAGCAGCCAAGTGGAGGGGCGGGATCGGGATGAGCAGTTCTTC TRBJ2-1 . TRBV4-2 .
CAWTVGTGVGVSYEQYF TGTGCCTGGACTGTCGGGACAGGGGTGGGCGTCTCCTACGAGCAGTACTTC TRBJ2-7 . TRBV2 TRBD1
CASSFSNQPQHF TGTGCCAGTAGTTTTTCAAATCAGCCCCAGCATTTT TRBJ1-5 . TRBV19 .
CASSGQGGIEQYF TGTGCCAGCAGTGGACAGGGGGGAATCGAGCAGTACTTC TRBJ2-7 . TRBV2 TRBD1
CASSPAPGTPGTFF TGCGCCAGCAGCCCGGCCCCCGGCACGCCCGGGACTTTCTTT TRBJ1-1 . TRBV5-1 .
CASINGGAGTGELFF TGTGCCAGCATAAATGGCGGGGCGGGCACCGGGGAGCTGTTTTTT TRBJ2-2 . TRBV6-5 .
CASSDPPGEQFF TGTGCCAGCAGTGATCCCCCAGGGGAGCAGTTCTTC TRBJ2-1 . TRBV6-1 .
CASSPGLISYNEQFF TGTGCCAGCTCACCGGGACTAATCTCCTACAATGAGCAGTTCTTC TRBJ2-1 . TRBV18 TRBD2
CASSLTGSTDTQYF TGTGCCAGCAGTTTGACAGGTAGCACAGATACGCAGTATTTT TRBJ2-3 . TRBV27 .
CATNQGVRTEAFF TGTGCCACCAATCAGGGGGTACGCACTGAAGCTTTCTTT TRBJ1-1 . TRBV19 TRBD1